This TCR beta chain was captured in a study of T cells in localized non-small cell lung cancer. Study findings and constraints: Peak T cell clonality was found in uninvolved adjacent lung, exceeding tumor. Without multi-region sequencing, intratumor heterogeneity could not be excluded. Researchers found a median 57 of the top 100 tumor clones in adjacent lung. Higher blood T cell density went with longer overall survival.

The data were produced by immunoSEQ multiplex PCR, yet TCRdb's version contains in-frame clones alone and is incomplete. The sample holds about 78,000 clones, around four fifths seen once. V was shortened by 0 bases and J by 4 bases, with 6 bases between the two germline ends. The germline CDR1 and CDR2 sequences are SGHTA and FQGTGA. This CDR3 is built from 13 residues. With respect to this clone: As yet, its antigen is unknown.

This sequence was found in a man aged 40-75 years with stage I lung adenocarcinoma. Sample: peripheral blood, taken before any cancer treatment. V usage is TRBV7-3 and J usage is TRBJ1-1; D ambiguous. The CDR3 DNA sequence: TGTGCCAGCAGCTTAACCCCGGGCACTGAAGCTTTCTTT. It specifies CASSLTPGTEAFF.